The rows below give T cell receptor beta chains drawn from one sample of a study of spatial heterogeneity in lung cancer. MiXCR was run by TCRdb on the 5' RACE reads, yielding one entry per CDR3 protein. The sample lists around 44,000 distinct CDR3 sequences; over 9.5% were seen once. The source material was PBMCs, sampled at follow-up. These receptors all come from a female donor with early-stage non-small cell lung cancer. Each CDR3 is given with its conserved first and last residue. A D gene is named only where the DNA matches it firmly. The size of a clone is reported for some rows only, either as once, few or many, or as a class for expanded clones.

j_gene: TRBJ1-1
v_gene: TRBV25-1
d_gene: -
abundance: many
CDR3aa: CASRGPEAFF
CDR3nt: TGTGCCAGCAGGGGGCCCGAAGCTTTCTTT

j_gene: TRBJ1-1
v_gene: TRBV6-6
d_gene: -
abundance: many
CDR3aa: CASSQTVMAEAFF
CDR3nt: TGTGCCAGCAGCCAGACAGTAATGGCTGAAGCTTTCTTT

j_gene: TRBJ1-6
v_gene: TRBV27
d_gene: -
abundance: -
CDR3aa: CASSRNPPGRATPLHF
CDR3nt: TGTGCCAGCAGCCGTAACCCCCCAGGCAGGGCGACACCCCTCCACTTT

j_gene: TRBJ1-5
v_gene: TRBV20-1
d_gene: -
abundance: -
CDR3aa: CSAQQGSNQPQHF
CDR3nt: TGCAGTGCTCAACAGGGAAGCAATCAGCCCCAGCATTTT

j_gene: TRBJ1-5
v_gene: TRBV28
d_gene: -
abundance: many
CDR3aa: CASSFWTSGVPNQPQHF
CDR3nt: TGTGCCAGCAGTTTCTGGACCTCAGGGGTCCCCAATCAGCCCCAGCATTTT

j_gene: TRBJ1-2
v_gene: TRBV20-1
d_gene: -
abundance: many
CDR3aa: CSAREDVNYGYTF
CDR3nt: TGCAGTGCTAGAGAGGACGTTAACTATGGCTACACCTTC

j_gene: TRBJ1-2
v_gene: TRBV29-1
d_gene: -
abundance: many
CDR3aa: CSVVTGPEGYTF
CDR3nt: TGCAGCGTTGTCACGGGTCCGGAGGGCTACACCTTC

j_gene: TRBJ1-5
v_gene: TRBV6-5
d_gene: TRBD1
abundance: many
CDR3aa: CASRYNQGASQPQHF
CDR3nt: TGTGCCAGCAGATACAATCAGGGGGCTAGTCAGCCCCAGCATTTT

j_gene: TRBJ1-1
v_gene: TRBV7-9
d_gene: -
abundance: few
CDR3aa: CASSLAYENTEAFF
CDR3nt: TGTGCCAGCAGCTTAGCCTACGAAAACACTGAAGCTTTCTTT

j_gene: TRBJ2-1
v_gene: TRBV7-3
d_gene: TRBD1
abundance: few
CDR3aa: CASSSSKGQGTNEQFF
CDR3nt: TGTGCCAGCAGCTCCTCCAAGGGACAGGGTACCAATGAGCAGTTCTTC

j_gene: TRBJ2-3
v_gene: TRBV9
d_gene: TRBD1
abundance: many
CDR3aa: CASSVAVGGALDTQYF
CDR3nt: TGTGCCAGCAGCGTAGCGGTAGGGGGCGCGTTGGATACGCAGTATTTT

j_gene: TRBJ2-3
v_gene: TRBV5-1
d_gene: -
abundance: -
CDR3aa: CASSRDLDTQYF
CDR3nt: TGCGCCAGCAGTCGGGATTTAGATACGCAGTATTTT

j_gene: TRBJ2-5
v_gene: TRBV5-1
d_gene: -
abundance: many
CDR3aa: CASSLEGVQETQYF
CDR3nt: TGCGCCAGCAGCTTGGAGGGGGTCCAAGAGACCCAGTACTTC

j_gene: TRBJ1-1
v_gene: TRBV28
d_gene: TRBD1
abundance: -
CDR3aa: CASPRDRSMNTEAFF
CDR3nt: TGTGCCAGCCCCCGGGACAGGTCGATGAACACTGAAGCTTTCTTT

j_gene: TRBJ2-2
v_gene: TRBV6-6
d_gene: -
abundance: -
CDR3aa: CASSYRRAGELFF
CDR3nt: TGTGCCAGCAGTTACAGGAGGGCCGGGGAGCTGTTTTTT

j_gene: TRBJ2-7
v_gene: TRBV16
d_gene: -
abundance: -
CDR3aa: CASRGAGTPTPYEQYF
CDR3nt: TGTGCCAGCAGGGGGGCCGGGACACCGACCCCCTACGAGCAGTACTTC

j_gene: TRBJ1-1
v_gene: TRBV4-3
d_gene: -
abundance: many
CDR3aa: CASSQDLRVTEAFF
CDR3nt: TGCGCCAGCAGCCAAGATCTTCGGGTCACTGAAGCTTTCTTT

j_gene: TRBJ1-1
v_gene: TRBV2
d_gene: TRBD1
abundance: many
CDR3aa: CASSGTGVTEAFF
CDR3nt: TGTGCCAGCAGTGGCACAGGGGTCACTGAAGCTTTCTTT

j_gene: TRBJ1-2
v_gene: TRBV7-9
d_gene: -
abundance: many
CDR3aa: CASSLANRPLHGYTF
CDR3nt: TGTGCCAGCAGCTTAGCAAACAGGCCCCTCCATGGCTACACCTTC

j_gene: TRBJ2-5
v_gene: TRBV6-2/TRBV6-3
d_gene: -
abundance: -
CDR3aa: CASRTGVGGETQYF
CDR3nt: TGTGCCAGCAGAACCGGGGTCGGAGGGGAGACCCAGTACTTC

j_gene: TRBJ2-2
v_gene: TRBV7-9
d_gene: TRBD1
abundance: many
CDR3aa: CASSWTGGWGTGELFF
CDR3nt: TGTGCCAGCAGCTGGACAGGAGGCTGGGGCACCGGGGAGCTGTTTTTT

j_gene: TRBJ2-7
v_gene: TRBV7-2
d_gene: -
abundance: few
CDR3aa: CASSLRLTYEQYF
CDR3nt: TGTGCCAGCAGCTTAAGGCTAACCTACGAGCAGTACTTC

j_gene: TRBJ1-3
v_gene: TRBV20-1
d_gene: -
abundance: -
CDR3aa: CSASGSHAGNTIYF
CDR3nt: TGCAGTGCTAGCGGCTCGCATGCTGGAAACACCATATATTTT

j_gene: TRBJ1-3
v_gene: TRBV7-9
d_gene: TRBD1
abundance: many
CDR3aa: CASSLVTGPGNTIYF
CDR3nt: TGTGCCAGCAGCTTGGTGACAGGGCCCGGAAACACCATATATTTT

j_gene: TRBJ2-1
v_gene: TRBV10-3
d_gene: TRBD2
abundance: -
CDR3aa: CAISISGGGGYNEQFF
CDR3nt: TGTGCCATCAGCATTTCAGGCGGGGGGGGATACAATGAGCAGTTCTTC

j_gene: TRBJ1-2
v_gene: TRBV5-1
d_gene: TRBD1
abundance: many
CDR3aa: CASRFQTGFDGYTF
CDR3nt: TGCGCCAGCAGGTTTCAGACAGGGTTCGATGGCTACACCTTC